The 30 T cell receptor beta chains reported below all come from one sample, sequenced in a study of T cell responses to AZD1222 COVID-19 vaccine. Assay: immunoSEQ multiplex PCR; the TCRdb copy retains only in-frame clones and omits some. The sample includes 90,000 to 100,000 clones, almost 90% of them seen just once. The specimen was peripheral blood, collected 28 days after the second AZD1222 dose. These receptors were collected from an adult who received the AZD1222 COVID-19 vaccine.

CDR3 in amino acids: CATSDGNGYTF. The CDR3 coding sequence is TGTGCCACCAGTGATGGTAATGGCTACACCTTC. This sequence joins TRBV24-1 and TRBJ1-2; D ambiguous. Germline assignment: CDR1 KGHDR and CDR2 SFDVKD. The CDR3 runs to 11 residues. V lost 3 bases and J 6 bases, leaving 4 bases between the germline ends.

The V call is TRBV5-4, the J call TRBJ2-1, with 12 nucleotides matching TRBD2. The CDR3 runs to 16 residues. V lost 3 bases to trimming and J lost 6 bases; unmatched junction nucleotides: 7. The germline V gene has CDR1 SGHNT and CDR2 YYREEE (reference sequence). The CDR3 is CASSSRTSGKGNEQFF. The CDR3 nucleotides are TGTGCCAGCAGCTCGCGGACTAGCGGGAAGGGCAATGAGCAGTTCTTC.

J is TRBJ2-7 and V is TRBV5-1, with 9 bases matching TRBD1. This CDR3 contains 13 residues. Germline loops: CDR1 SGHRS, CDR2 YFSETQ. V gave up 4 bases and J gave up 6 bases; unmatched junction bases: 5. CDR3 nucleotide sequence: TGCGCCAGCAGCCCCGGGACAGGGTTCGAGCAGTACTTC. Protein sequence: CASSPGTGFEQYF.

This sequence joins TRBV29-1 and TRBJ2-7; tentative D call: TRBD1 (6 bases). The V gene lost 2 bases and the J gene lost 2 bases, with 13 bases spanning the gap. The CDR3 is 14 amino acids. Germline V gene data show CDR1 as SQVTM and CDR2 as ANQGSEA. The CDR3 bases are TGCAGCGTTGAAACGGACAGCCGAACCTACGAGCAGTACTTC. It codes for CSVETDSRTYEQYF.

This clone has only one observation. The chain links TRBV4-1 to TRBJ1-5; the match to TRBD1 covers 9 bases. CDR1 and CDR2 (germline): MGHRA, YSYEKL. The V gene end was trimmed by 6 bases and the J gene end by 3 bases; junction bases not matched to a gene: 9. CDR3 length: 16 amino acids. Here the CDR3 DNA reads TGCGCCAGCAGGCATACGACAGGGGGTCTCAATCAGCCCCAGCATTTT. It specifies CASRHTTGGLNQPQHF.

In DNA, the CDR3 is TGTGCCAGCAGCCCGAGAAGAGGGGCCAGCACTGAAGCTTTCTTT. Translated: CASSPRRGASTEAFF. The chain combines TRBV3-1 (or the pseudogene TRBV3-2) with TRBJ1-1; the D gene is possibly TRBD1 (5 bases). V lost 4 bases, J lost 4 bases, and 16 bases lay in between. The CDR3 has 15 amino acids. The germline CDR1 and CDR2 sequences are LGHDT and YNNKEL (reference sequence).

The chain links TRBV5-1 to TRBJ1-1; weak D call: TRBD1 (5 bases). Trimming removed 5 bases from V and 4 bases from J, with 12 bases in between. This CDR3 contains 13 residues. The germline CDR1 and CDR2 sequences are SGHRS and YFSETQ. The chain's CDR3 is CASRGQGATEAFF. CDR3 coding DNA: TGCGCCAGCAGGGGGCAGGGTGCCACTGAAGCTTTCTTT.

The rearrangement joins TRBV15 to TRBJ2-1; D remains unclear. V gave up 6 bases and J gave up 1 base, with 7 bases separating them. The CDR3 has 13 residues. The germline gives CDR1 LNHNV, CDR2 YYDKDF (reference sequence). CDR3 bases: TGTGCCACCAGGGCTAGTTCCTACAATGAGCAGTTCTTC. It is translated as CATRASSYNEQFF.

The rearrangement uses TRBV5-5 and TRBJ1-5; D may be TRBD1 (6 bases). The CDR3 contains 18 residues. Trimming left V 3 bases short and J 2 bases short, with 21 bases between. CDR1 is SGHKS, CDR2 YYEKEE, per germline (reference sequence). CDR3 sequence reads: CASSSLPGAGVGNQPQHF. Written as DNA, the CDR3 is TGTGCCAGCAGCTCCTTACCAGGGGCCGGGGTGGGCAATCAGCCCCAGCATTTT.

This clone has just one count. The CDR3 sequence: CASSPGQGEIGFF. Written as DNA, the CDR3 is TGTGCCAGCAGCCCTGGACAGGGGGAAATTGGTTTCTTT. The V and J genes are TRBV7-9 and TRBJ1-1; 10 positions match TRBD1. The germline gives CDR1 SEHNR, CDR2 FQNEAQ (reference sequence). This CDR3 is built from 13 residues. The ends lost 5 bases at V and 13 bases at J; junction bases unmatched: 10.

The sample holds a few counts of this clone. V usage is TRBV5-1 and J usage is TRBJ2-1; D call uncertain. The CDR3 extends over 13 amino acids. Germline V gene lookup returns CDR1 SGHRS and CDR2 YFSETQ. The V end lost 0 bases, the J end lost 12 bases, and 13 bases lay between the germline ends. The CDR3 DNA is TGCGCCAGCAGCTTGGCCAAGTCAGCTCTGCAGTTCTTC. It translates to CASSLAKSALQFF.

The CDR3 DNA sequence: TGTGCCAGCAGCTTTTGGTCAGGGGGCGGCGATGAGCAGTTCTTC. Its translation is CASSFWSGGGDEQFF. The rearrangement joins TRBV5-5 to TRBJ2-1; TRBD1 aligns across 8 bases. Trimming took 2 bases from V and 8 from J; bases not matched to a gene: 9. There are 15 residues in the CDR3. Looked up from germline, CDR1 is SGHKS and CDR2 is YYEKEE (reference sequence).

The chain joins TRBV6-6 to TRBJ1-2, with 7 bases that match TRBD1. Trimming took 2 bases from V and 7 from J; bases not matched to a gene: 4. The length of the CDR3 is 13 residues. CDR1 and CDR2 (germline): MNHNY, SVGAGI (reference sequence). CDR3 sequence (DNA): TGTGCCAGCAGTTACGCACAGGGGACTGGCTACACCTTC. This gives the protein CASSYAQGTGYTF.

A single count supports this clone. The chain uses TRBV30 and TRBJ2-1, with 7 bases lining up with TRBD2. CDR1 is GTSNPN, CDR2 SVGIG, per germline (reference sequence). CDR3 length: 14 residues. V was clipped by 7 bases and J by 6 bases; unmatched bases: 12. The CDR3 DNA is TGTGCCTCCGAAAAACGCGCGGGAGCCAATGAGCAGTTCTTC. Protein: CASEKRAGANEQFF.

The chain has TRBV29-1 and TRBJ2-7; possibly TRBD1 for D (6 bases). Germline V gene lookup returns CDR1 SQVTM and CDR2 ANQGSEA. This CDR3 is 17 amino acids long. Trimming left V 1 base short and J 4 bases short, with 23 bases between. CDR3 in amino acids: CSVEARGLGRGRYEQYF. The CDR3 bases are TGCAGCGTTGAAGCAAGGGGCTTGGGCAGGGGAAGGTACGAGCAGTACTTC.

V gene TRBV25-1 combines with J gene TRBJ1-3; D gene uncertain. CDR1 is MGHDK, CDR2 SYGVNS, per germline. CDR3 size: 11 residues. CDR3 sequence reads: CAVGLGNTIYF. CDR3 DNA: TGTGCTGTAGGTTTAGGAAACACCATATATTTT. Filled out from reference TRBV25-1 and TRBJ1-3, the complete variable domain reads EADIYQTPRYLVIGTGKKITLECSQTMGHDKMYWYQQDPGMELHLIHYSYGVNSTEKGDLSSESTVSRIRTEHFPLTLESARPSHTSQYLCAVGLGNTIYFGEGSWLTVV.

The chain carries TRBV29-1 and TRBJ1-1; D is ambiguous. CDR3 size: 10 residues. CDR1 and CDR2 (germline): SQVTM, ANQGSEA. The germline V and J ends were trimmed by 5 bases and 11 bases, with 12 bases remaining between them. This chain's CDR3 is CSVTQSGAFF. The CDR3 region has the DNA TGCAGCGTTACACAGTCGGGGGCTTTCTTT.

The CDR3 is CASSKRYYGGKKNYGYTF. CDR3 DNA: TGTGCCAGCAGCAAACGGTACTATGGAGGGAAAAAAAACTATGGCTACACCTTC. The gene calls are TRBV21-1 and TRBJ1-2. TRBV21-1 is deemed a pseudogene. The CDR3 has 18 amino acids.

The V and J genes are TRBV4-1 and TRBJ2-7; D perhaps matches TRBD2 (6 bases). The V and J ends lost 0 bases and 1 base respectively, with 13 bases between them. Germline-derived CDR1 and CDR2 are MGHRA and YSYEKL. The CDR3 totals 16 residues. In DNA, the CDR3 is TGCGCCAGCAGCCAAGATGGAGGGGAAAGGTCCTACGAGCAGTACTTC. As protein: CASSQDGGERSYEQYF.

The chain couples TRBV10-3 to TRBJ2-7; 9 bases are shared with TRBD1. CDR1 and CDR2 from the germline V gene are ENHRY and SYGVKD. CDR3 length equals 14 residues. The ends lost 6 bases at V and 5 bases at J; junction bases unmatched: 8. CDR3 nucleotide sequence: TGTGCCATCAGGTCGGACAGGGGAAGGGACGAGCAGTACTTC. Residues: CAIRSDRGRDEQYF.

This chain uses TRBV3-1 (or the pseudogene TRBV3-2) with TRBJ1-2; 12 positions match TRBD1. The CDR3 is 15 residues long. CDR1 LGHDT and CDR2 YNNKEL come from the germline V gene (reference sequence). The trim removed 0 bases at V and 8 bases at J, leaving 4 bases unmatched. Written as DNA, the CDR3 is TGTGCCAGCAGCCAAGAAGGGACAGGGGGCCACGGCTACACCTTC. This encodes CASSQEGTGGHGYTF.

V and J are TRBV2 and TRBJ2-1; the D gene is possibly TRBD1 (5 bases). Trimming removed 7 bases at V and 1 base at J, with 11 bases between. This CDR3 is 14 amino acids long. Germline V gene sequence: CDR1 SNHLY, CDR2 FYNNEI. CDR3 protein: CASTEQGSYNEQFF. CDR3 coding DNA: TGTGCCAGCACTGAGCAGGGATCCTACAATGAGCAGTTCTTC.

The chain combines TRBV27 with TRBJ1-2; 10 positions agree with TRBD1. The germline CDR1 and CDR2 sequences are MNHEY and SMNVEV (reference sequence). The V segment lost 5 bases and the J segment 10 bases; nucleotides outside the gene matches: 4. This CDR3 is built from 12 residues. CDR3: CASSATGGYYTF. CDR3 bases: TGTGCCAGCAGTGCGACAGGGGGCTACTACACCTTC.

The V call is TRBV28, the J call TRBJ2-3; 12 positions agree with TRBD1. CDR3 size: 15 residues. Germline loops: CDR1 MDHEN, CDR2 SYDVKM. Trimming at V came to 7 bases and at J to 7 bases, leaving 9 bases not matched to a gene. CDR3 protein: CASTSRDRGRHTQYF. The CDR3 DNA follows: TGTGCCAGCACTTCCCGGGACAGGGGGCGGCATACGCAGTATTTT.

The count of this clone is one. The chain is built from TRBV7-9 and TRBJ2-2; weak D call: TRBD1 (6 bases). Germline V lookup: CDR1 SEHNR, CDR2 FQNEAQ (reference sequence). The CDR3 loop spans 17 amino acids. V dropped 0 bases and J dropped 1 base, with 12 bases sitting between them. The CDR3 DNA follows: TGTGCCAGCAGCTTAGCCAGGGGCTCTGGGAACACCGGGGAGCTGTTTTTT. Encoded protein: CASSLARGSGNTGELFF. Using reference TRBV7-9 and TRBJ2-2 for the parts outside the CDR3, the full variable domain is DTGVSQNPRHKITKRGQNVTFRCDPISEHNRLYWYRQTLGQGPEFLTYFQNEAQLEKSRLLSDRFSAERPKGSFSTLEIQRTEQGDSAMYLCASSLARGSGNTGELFFGEGSRLTVL.

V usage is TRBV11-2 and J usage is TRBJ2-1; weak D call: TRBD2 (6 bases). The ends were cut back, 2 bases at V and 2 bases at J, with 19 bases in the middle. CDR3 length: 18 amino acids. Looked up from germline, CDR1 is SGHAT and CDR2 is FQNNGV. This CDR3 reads CASSLIRDSRKAYNEQFF. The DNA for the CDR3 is TGTGCCAGCAGCTTAATTCGGGACTCCCGGAAAGCCTACAATGAGCAGTTCTTC.

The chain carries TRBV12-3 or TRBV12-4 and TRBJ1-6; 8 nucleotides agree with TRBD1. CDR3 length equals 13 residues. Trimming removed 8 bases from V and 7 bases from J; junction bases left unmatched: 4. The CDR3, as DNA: TGTGCCAGCGGCAGGACAGGGAATTCACCCCTCCACTTT. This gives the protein CASGRTGNSPLHF.

The DNA for the CDR3 is TGTGCCAGCAGAGGGAGCGGGCTCGAGAGCAATGAGCAGTTCTTC. Protein product: CASRGSGLESNEQFF. The gene calls are TRBV6-5 and TRBJ2-1, with a possible D match to TRBD2 (6 bases). The CDR3 is 15 residues long. Germline CDR1 reads MNHEY; CDR2 reads SVGAGI. The germline V and J ends were trimmed by 6 bases and 6 bases, with 18 bases remaining between them.

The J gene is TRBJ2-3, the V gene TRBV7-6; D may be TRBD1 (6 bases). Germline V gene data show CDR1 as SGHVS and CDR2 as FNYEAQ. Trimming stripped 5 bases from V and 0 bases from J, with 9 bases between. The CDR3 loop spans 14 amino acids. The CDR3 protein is CASSGGGSTDTQYF. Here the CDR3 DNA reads TGTGCCAGCAGCGGGGGCGGTAGCACAGATACGCAGTATTTT.

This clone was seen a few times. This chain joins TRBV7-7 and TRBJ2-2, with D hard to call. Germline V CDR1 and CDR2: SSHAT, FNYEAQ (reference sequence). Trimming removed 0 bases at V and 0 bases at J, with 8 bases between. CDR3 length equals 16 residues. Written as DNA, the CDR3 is TGTGCCAGCAGCTTAGCGTCCATCGCGAACACCGGGGAGCTGTTTTTT. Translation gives CASSLASIANTGELFF.